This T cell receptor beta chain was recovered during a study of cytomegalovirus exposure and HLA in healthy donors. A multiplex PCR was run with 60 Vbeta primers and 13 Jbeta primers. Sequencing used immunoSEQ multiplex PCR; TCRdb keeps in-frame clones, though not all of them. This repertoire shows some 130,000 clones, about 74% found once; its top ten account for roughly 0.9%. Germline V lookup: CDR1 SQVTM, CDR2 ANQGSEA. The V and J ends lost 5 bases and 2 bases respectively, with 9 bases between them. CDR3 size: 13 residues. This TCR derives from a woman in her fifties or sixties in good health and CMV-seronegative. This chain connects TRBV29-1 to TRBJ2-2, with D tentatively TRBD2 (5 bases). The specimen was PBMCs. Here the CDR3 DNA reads TGCAGCGTTTCCGGGATTAACACCGGGGAGCTGTTTTTT. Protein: CSVSGINTGELFF.